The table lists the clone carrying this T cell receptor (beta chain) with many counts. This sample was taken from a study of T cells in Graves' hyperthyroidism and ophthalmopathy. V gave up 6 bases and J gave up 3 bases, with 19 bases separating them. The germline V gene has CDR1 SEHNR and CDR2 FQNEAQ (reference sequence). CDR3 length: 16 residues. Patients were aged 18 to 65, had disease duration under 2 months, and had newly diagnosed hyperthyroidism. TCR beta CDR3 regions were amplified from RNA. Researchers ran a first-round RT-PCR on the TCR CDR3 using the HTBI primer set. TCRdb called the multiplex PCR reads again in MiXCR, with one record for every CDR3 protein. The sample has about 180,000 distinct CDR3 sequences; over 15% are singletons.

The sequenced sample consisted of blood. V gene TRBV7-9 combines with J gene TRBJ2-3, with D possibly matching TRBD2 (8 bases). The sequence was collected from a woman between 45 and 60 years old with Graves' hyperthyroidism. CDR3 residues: CASSRRGSGGTDTQYF. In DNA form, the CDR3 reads TGTGCCAGCAGTCGCAGGGGGAGCGGGGGAACAGATACGCAGTATTTT. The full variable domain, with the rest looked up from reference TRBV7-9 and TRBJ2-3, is DTGVSQNPRHKITKRGQNVTFRCDPISEHNRLYWYRQTLGQGPEFLTYFQNEAQLEKSRLLSDRFSAERPKGSFSTLEIQRTEQGDSAMYLCASSRRGSGGTDTQYFGPGTRLTVL.